These 3 T cell receptor beta chains were all obtained from the same sample, sequenced in a study of blood T cells in healthy people across ages. PCR was performed a second time for roughly 7 to 11 cycles using a sample-barcoded 5' primer and a J-beta primer mix. TCRdb used MiXCR to reprocess the 5' RACE reads, holding one entry per CDR3 protein. The table records about 930,000 distinct CDR3 sequences, 25% to 30% of them present only once. This sample was also put to use in a study of T cells of mothers and their children.

The sequenced sample consisted of blood. These receptors were obtained from a middle-aged woman in good health.

The CDR3 is CASSAFRGLGAGNTIYF. In DNA, the CDR3 is TGTGCCAGCAGCGCCTTCAGGGGGCTGGGTGCTGGAAACACCATATATTTT. The chain couples TRBV9 to TRBJ1-3, with TRBD1 matching over 8 bases. Germline CDR1 SGDLS, CDR2 YYNGEE. The V segment lost 3 bases and the J segment 2 bases; nucleotides outside the gene matches: 10. CDR3 length: 17 residues.

This clonotype occurred a few times. The chain has TRBV30 and TRBJ2-1; a weak D match, TRBD1 (6 bases). Per the germline V gene, CDR1 is GTSNPN and CDR2 is SVGIG (reference sequence). This CDR3 is 10 amino acids long. The V gene lost 3 bases and the J gene lost 9 bases, with 6 bases spanning the gap. The CDR3 is CAWSRGEQFF. CDR3 DNA sequence: TGTGCCTGGAGCAGGGGTGAGCAGTTCTTC.

The J gene is TRBJ2-1, the V gene TRBV28; TRBD2 matches 8 bases. The CDR3 totals 16 residues. Trimming at V came to 7 bases and at J to 4 bases, leaving 12 bases not matched to a gene. Germline assignment: CDR1 MDHEN and CDR2 SYDVKM. CDR3 sequence reads: CASTPTGGEGYNEQFF. The DNA of the CDR3 is TGTGCCAGCACCCCCACCGGGGGGGAGGGTTACAATGAGCAGTTCTTC.